One TCR beta chain is described in this entry. Its antigen is not identified. From the 5' RACE reads, TCRdb called clonotypes with MiXCR, one entry per CDR3 protein. The data contain some 13,000 distinct CDR3 sequences, under 25% of them singletons. Losses at the gene ends were 4 bases for V and 8 bases for J; bases not matched to a gene: 11. The CDR3 sequence is 15 residues long. Study findings and constraints: The larger cohort examined one V-J beta rearrangement, not whole repertoires.

This sequence joins TRBV12-3 or TRBV12-4 and TRBJ1-5; 7 bases match TRBD1. The sequence came from a female donor with breast cancer. The sample taken for sequencing was naive CD4+ T cells sorted from blood. Subset defined: naive CD4+ T cells, CD4+CD45RA+CD25-. The CDR3 region is CASSSTGTVGEPQHF. CDR3 nucleotides: TGTGCCAGCAGTTCGACAGGGACGGTCGGTGAGCCCCAGCATTTT.